These T cell receptor beta chains were read from a single sample in a study of cytomegalovirus exposure and HLA in healthy donors. The method was immunoSEQ multiplex PCR; TCRdb's version includes in-frame clones alone and lacks a portion of them. The data hold about 160,000 clones, with roughly 80% observed a single time. Sequenced material: PBMCs. The source is a woman aged 30 to 39 in good health and CMV-seronegative. The conserved cysteine and the conserved F or W are not part of the CDR3 here. For some rows the clone size is stated as once, few or many, or as a class when expanded; others skip it.

CDR3 protein: ASSLGQFNYGYT; V gene: TRBV5-4; J gene: TRBJ1-2; clone size: .
CDR3 protein: ASSFYYEQY; V gene: TRBV28; J gene: TRBJ2-7; clone size: few
CDR3 protein: ASSLGGAEVNEQF; V gene: TRBV28; J gene: TRBJ2-1; clone size: .
CDR3 protein: ASSPLTQGMNYGYT; V gene: TRBV18; J gene: TRBJ1-2; clone size: .
CDR3 protein: ASRQGHSYNSPLH; V gene: TRBV28; J gene: TRBJ1-6; clone size: .
CDR3 protein: ASSLGRENEQF; V gene: TRBV7-6; J gene: TRBJ2-1; clone size: .
CDR3 protein: ASSAYPGLGLEDTQY; V gene: TRBV7-2; J gene: TRBJ2-3; clone size: .
CDR3 protein: ASRRGTATGNTIY; V gene: TRBV7-2; J gene: TRBJ1-3; clone size: .
CDR3 protein: ASRGQGLSPQH; V gene: TRBV27; J gene: TRBJ1-5; clone size: .
CDR3 protein: ASSLEGDSTEAF; V gene: TRBV5-6; J gene: TRBJ1-1; clone size: .
CDR3 protein: ASSEVSGSYGYT; V gene: TRBV2; J gene: TRBJ1-2; clone size: once
CDR3 protein: ASSFGTAYEQY; V gene: TRBV11-2; J gene: TRBJ2-7; clone size: .
CDR3 protein: ASAVMSEEELF; V gene: TRBV19; J gene: TRBJ2-2; clone size: few
CDR3 protein: ASSFSWGEEEKLF; V gene: TRBV6-5; J gene: TRBJ1-4; clone size: .
CDR3 protein: ASSATRDTYRYT; V gene: TRBV6-1; J gene: TRBJ1-2; clone size: .
CDR3 protein: ASTGESSYNEQF; V gene: TRBV5-1; J gene: TRBJ2-1; clone size: .
CDR3 protein: ASRRDSLEAF; V gene: TRBV2; J gene: TRBJ1-1; clone size: .
CDR3 protein: ASSQDHSFNSPLH; V gene: TRBV4-1; J gene: TRBJ1-6; clone size: .
CDR3 protein: ASSMRENSPLH; V gene: TRBV19; J gene: TRBJ1-6; clone size: .
CDR3 protein: ASSQGSGYEQY; V gene: TRBV4-2; J gene: TRBJ2-7; clone size: few
CDR3 protein: ASSVSSRGEAF; V gene: TRBV27; J gene: TRBJ1-1; clone size: few
CDR3 protein: ASSSRGGGDTQY; V gene: TRBV28; J gene: TRBJ2-3; clone size: .
CDR3 protein: ASSGTAHQPQH; V gene: TRBV19; J gene: TRBJ1-5; clone size: .
CDR3 protein: ASSLSSRHNTEAF; V gene: TRBV5-1; J gene: TRBJ1-1; clone size: .
CDR3 protein: ASRGSGADTQY; V gene: TRBV6-4; J gene: TRBJ2-3; clone size: .
CDR3 protein: ASSDSAGAILYGYT; V gene: TRBV6-4; J gene: TRBJ1-2; clone size: once
CDR3 protein: ASSRRDWGYEQY; V gene: TRBV21-1; J gene: TRBJ2-7; clone size: few
CDR3 protein: ASSQGTSYTGELF; V gene: TRBV5-1; J gene: TRBJ2-2; clone size: .
CDR3 protein: ASSWDRRTDTQY; V gene: TRBV11-2; J gene: TRBJ2-3; clone size: .
CDR3 protein: ASSELGLGRLEAF; V gene: TRBV6-1; J gene: TRBJ1-1; clone size: .
CDR3 protein: ASKSGGGTEAF; V gene: TRBV19; J gene: TRBJ1-1; clone size: .
CDR3 protein: ASSYSRQGRTEAF; V gene: TRBV6-5; J gene: TRBJ1-1; clone size: .
CDR3 protein: ASSVGGRVSSNYGYT; V gene: TRBV2; J gene: TRBJ1-2; clone size: .
CDR3 protein: ASSSQQGVPSYEQY; V gene: TRBV5-1; J gene: TRBJ2-7; clone size: .
CDR3 protein: ASSTGTGGNIQY; V gene: TRBV5-6; J gene: TRBJ2-4; clone size: once
CDR3 protein: SVGTASYEQY; V gene: TRBV29-1; J gene: TRBJ2-7; clone size: .
CDR3 protein: ASKLAGVETQY; V gene: TRBV27; J gene: TRBJ2-5; clone size: .
CDR3 protein: ASSPRLAGGDEQF; V gene: TRBV5-4; J gene: TRBJ2-1; clone size: .
CDR3 protein: ASSRPTVNTEAF; V gene: TRBV5-5; J gene: TRBJ1-1; clone size: .
CDR3 protein: ASSSGTPGGGEKLF; V gene: TRBV5-1; J gene: TRBJ1-4; clone size: .
CDR3 protein: AISETGNSPLH; V gene: TRBV10-3; J gene: TRBJ1-6; clone size: .
CDR3 protein: ASSLWATDLSGNTIY; V gene: TRBV5-1; J gene: TRBJ1-3; clone size: few
CDR3 protein: ASSNSDRGYTGELF; V gene: TRBV7-3; J gene: TRBJ2-2; clone size: .
CDR3 protein: ASSLAGTGVYNEQF; V gene: TRBV5-1; J gene: TRBJ2-1; clone size: .
CDR3 protein: ASSGLAGGLTTDTQY; V gene: TRBV5-1; J gene: TRBJ2-3; clone size: .
CDR3 protein: ASSIEEGDGTEAF; V gene: TRBV7-9; J gene: TRBJ1-1; clone size: .
CDR3 protein: AWTRTYNSPLH; V gene: TRBV30; J gene: TRBJ1-6; clone size: .